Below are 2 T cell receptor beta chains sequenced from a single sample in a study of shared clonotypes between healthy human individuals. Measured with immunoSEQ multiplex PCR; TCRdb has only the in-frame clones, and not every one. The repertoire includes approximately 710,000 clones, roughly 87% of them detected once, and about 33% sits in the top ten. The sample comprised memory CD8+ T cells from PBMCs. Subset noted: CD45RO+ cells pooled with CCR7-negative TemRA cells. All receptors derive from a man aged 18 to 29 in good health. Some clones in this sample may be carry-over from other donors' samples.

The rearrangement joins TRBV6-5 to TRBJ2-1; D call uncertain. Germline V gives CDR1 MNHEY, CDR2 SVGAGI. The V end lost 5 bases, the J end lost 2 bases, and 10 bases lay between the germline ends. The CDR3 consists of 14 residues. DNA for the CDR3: TGTGCCAGCAGTCTTGACATAACCTACAATGAGCAGTTCTTC. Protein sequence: CASSLDITYNEQFF.

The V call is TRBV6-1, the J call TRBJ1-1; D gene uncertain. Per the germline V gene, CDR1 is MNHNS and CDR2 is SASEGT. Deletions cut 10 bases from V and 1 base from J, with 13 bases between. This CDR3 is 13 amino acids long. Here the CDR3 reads CATGEATNTEAFF. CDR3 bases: TGTGCCACCGGCGAGGCTACGAACACTGAAGCTTTCTTT.